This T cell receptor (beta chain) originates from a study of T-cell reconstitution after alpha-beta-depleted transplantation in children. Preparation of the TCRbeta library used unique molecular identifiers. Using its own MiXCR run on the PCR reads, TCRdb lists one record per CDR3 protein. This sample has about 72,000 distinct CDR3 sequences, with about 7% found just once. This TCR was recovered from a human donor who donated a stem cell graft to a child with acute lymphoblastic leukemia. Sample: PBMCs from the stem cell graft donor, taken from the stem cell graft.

The CDR3 DNA reads TGTGCCAGCAGCCCTGGACAGGGGGTGAGGGAGCAGTACTTC. This sequence encodes CASSPGQGVREQYF. V usage is TRBV7-9 and J usage is TRBJ2-7, with 10 nucleotides matching TRBD1. The CDR3 runs 14 residues. CDR1 is SEHNR, CDR2 FQNEAQ, per germline (reference sequence). The V gene end was trimmed by 5 bases and the J gene end by 7 bases; junction bases not matched to a gene: 8. The variable domain in full, with the rest retrieved from reference TRBV7-9 and TRBJ2-7, is DTGVSQNPRHKITKRGQNVTFRCDPISEHNRLYWYRQTLGQGPEFLTYFQNEAQLEKSRLLSDRFSAERPKGSFSTLEIQRTEQGDSAMYLCASSPGQGVREQYFGPGTRLTVT.